The 15 T cell receptor beta chains below were found in one sample sequenced in a study of blood T cell repertoires in COVID-19. The repertoire was sequenced with immunoSEQ multiplex PCR; TCRdb's copy has only in-frame clones and lacks some. The data contain about 42,000 clones, 85% of them singletons. Material: peripheral blood. These receptors came from a man aged 45-60 years with active COVID-19.

The rearrangement uses TRBV7-2 and TRBJ2-7; no clear D gene. CDR3 length: 13 residues. V lost 2 bases and J lost 3, with 8 bases in between. Germline CDR1 is SGHTA and CDR2 is FQGNSA. The CDR3 loop is CASSLSEDYEQYF. The CDR3 bases are TGTGCCAGCAGCTTATCCGAGGACTACGAGCAGTACTTC.

There are a few counts of this clone. The chain recombines TRBV14 with TRBJ1-3, with 7 bases fitting TRBD1. Germline assignment: CDR1 SGHDN and CDR2 FVKESK. This CDR3 has 14 amino acids. J was trimmed by 4 bases and V by 4 bases; bases with no gene match: 4. The CDR3 nucleotides read TGTGCCAGCAGCCCAGGGACAGCCGGAAACACCATATATTTT. It codes for CASSPGTAGNTIYF.

The CDR3 bases are TGTGCCAGCAGCTTGGTCGGGACAGGCTTAGGGGAGACCCAGTACTTC. Translated, it gives CASSLVGTGLGETQYF. The rearrangement uses TRBV7-6 and TRBJ2-5; the match to TRBD1 covers 8 bases. CDR3 size: 16 residues. V lost 3 bases and J lost 5; bases outside the gene matches: 11. Germline assignment: CDR1 SGHVS and CDR2 FNYEAQ.

The rearrangement links TRBV28 to TRBJ1-1; the match to TRBD1 covers 9 bases. J lost 11 bases, V lost 11 bases, and 12 bases had no gene match. The CDR3 extends over 12 amino acids. Germline loops: CDR1 MDHEN, CDR2 SYDVKM. The CDR3 spells CAVSGQGLSAFF. For the CDR3, the DNA is TGTGCCGTGTCCGGACAGGGGCTGTCGGCTTTCTTT. Complete variable domain (other parts from reference TRBV28 and TRBJ1-1): DVKVTQSSRYLVKRTGEKVFLECVQDMDHENMFWYRQDPGLGLRLIYFSYDVKMKEKGDIPEGYSVSREKKERFSLILESASTNQTSMYLCAVSGQGLSAFFGQGTRLTVV.

V is TRBV5-6 and J is TRBJ2-7, with 7 nucleotides matching TRBD1. Per germline, CDR1 SGHDT and CDR2 YYEEEE. Germline trimming cut 4 bases from V and 2 bases from J; bases unmatched to any gene: 6. CDR3 length: 14 amino acids. CDR3 DNA: TGTGCCAGCAGCCGACAGGGTATCGCCTACGAGCAGTACTTC. The encoded protein is CASSRQGIAYEQYF.

This clone has just a few counts. The chain joins TRBV4-2 to TRBJ2-2; the match to TRBD2 covers 9 bases. In germline, CDR1 is LGHNA, CDR2 YNFKEQ. Trimming removed 1 base from V and 3 bases from J; junction bases left unmatched: 3. The CDR3 loop spans 16 amino acids. Here the CDR3 DNA reads TGTGCCAGCAGCCAAGGCGGGGGGGCCTACACCGGGGAGCTGTTTTTT. This gives the protein CASSQGGGAYTGELFF.

The J gene is TRBJ2-3, the V gene TRBV5-4; D is undetermined. The CDR3 is 14 amino acids. Germline values: CDR1 SGHNT, CDR2 YYREEE (reference sequence). The V end lost 0 bases, the J end lost 4 bases, and 9 bases lay between the germline ends. This CDR3 reads CASSLALYSDTQYF. CDR3 DNA sequence: TGTGCCAGCAGCTTGGCGCTCTACTCAGATACGCAGTATTTT.

The chain employs TRBV7-2 and TRBJ1-2; D not certain. V was clipped by 1 base and J by 0 bases, with 12 bases between them. CDR1 SGHTA and CDR2 FQGNSA come from the germline V gene. This CDR3 is built from 16 residues. The CDR3, as DNA: TGTGCCAGCAGCTTAGGTCCCCCGGGAGCTAACTATGGCTACACCTTC. Translated, it gives CASSLGPPGANYGYTF. The full variable domain, its missing parts supplied by reference TRBV7-2 and TRBJ1-2, is GAGVSQSPSNKVTEKGKDVELRCDPISGHTALYWYRQSLGQGLEFLIYFQGNSAPDKSGLPSDRFSAERTGGSVSTLTIQRTQQEDSAVYLCASSLGPPGANYGYTFGSGTRLTVV.

This sequence joins TRBV3-1 (or the pseudogene TRBV3-2) and TRBJ1-1, with D possibly matching TRBD1 (6 bases). CDR3 length: 13 residues. The germline V gene has CDR1 LGHDT and CDR2 YNNKEL (reference sequence). V lost 4 bases to trimming and J lost 4 bases, with 10 bases between them. Written as DNA, the CDR3 is TGTGCCAGCAGCCCCACAGGGATCACTGAAGCTTTCTTT. Translation: CASSPTGITEAFF.

The V gene is TRBV21-1, the J gene TRBJ2-1; the table assigns TRBD2, which was not confirmed against the DNA. TRBV21-1 has pseudogene status. This CDR3 spans 18 amino acids. The CDR3 nucleotides are TGTGCCAGCAGCAAAAAGCTCCCCCTCTGCGGGAAACCAAATGAGCAGTTCTTC. Translated: CASSKKLPLCGKPNEQFF.

The genes are TRBV4-3 and TRBJ2-1; 8 nucleotides match TRBD2. Germline CDR1 and CDR2: LGHNA and YSLEER. Unmatched junction bases numbered 12, after V lost 4 bases and J lost 1 base. The CDR3 spans 18 residues. The CDR3 DNA reads TGCGCCAGCAGCCGCCTAGGGCGGGGGGCAATATCCTACAATGAGCAGTTCTTC. Its protein product is CASSRLGRGAISYNEQFF.

The chain is built from TRBV9 and TRBJ1-6; 8 bases line up with TRBD1. From germline, CDR1 is SGDLS and CDR2 YYNGEE. This CDR3 is built from 16 residues. Trimming took 0 bases from V and 6 from J; bases not matched to a gene: 5. The CDR3 sequence: CASSVGQGATNSPLHF. As DNA, the CDR3 is TGTGCCAGCAGCGTAGGGCAGGGGGCGACTAATTCACCCCTCCACTTT.

The chain carries TRBV29-1 and TRBJ2-7, with D perhaps TRBD2 (6 bases). The CDR3 consists of 12 residues. Germline-derived CDR1 and CDR2 are SQVTM and ANQGSEA. Trimming left V 7 bases short and J 2 bases short, with 12 bases between. CDR3 protein: CSALAETYEQYF. As DNA, the CDR3 is TGCAGCGCATTAGCGGAGACCTACGAGCAGTACTTC.

In DNA form, the CDR3 reads TGTGCCAGCAGAACGGCAGGGAGGGAAAAACTGTTTTTT. Amino acids: CASRTAGREKLFF. The V and J genes are TRBV28 and TRBJ1-4; TRBD1 might be the D (5 bases). The germline V gene has CDR1 MDHEN and CDR2 SYDVKM. V shed 6 bases and J shed 8 bases, with 13 bases lying between them. The CDR3 consists of 13 residues.

This clone showed up just once. The chain has TRBV2 and TRBJ2-7; D gene unclear. V lost 5 bases, J lost 2 bases, and 4 bases lay in between. Germline V gene sequence: CDR1 SNHLY, CDR2 FYNNEI. The CDR3 length is 11 residues. This chain's CDR3 is CASSPAYEQYF. Here the CDR3 DNA reads TGTGCCAGCAGTCCAGCCTACGAGCAGTACTTC.